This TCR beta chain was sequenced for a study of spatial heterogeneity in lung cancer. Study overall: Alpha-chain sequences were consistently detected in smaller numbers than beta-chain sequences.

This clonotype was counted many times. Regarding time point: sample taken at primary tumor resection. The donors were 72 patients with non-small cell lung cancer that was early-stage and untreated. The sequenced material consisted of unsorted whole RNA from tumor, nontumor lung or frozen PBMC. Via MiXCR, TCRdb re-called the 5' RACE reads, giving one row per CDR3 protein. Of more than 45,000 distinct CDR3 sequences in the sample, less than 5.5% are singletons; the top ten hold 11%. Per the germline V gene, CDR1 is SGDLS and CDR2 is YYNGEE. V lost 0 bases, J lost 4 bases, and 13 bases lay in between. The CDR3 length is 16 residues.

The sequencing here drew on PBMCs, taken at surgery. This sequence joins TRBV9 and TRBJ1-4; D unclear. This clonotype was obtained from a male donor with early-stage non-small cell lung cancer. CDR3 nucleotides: TGTGCCAGCAGCGTAGCTGGCTCCGGCTTTAATGAAAAACTGTTTTTT. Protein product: CASSVAGSGFNEKLFF.